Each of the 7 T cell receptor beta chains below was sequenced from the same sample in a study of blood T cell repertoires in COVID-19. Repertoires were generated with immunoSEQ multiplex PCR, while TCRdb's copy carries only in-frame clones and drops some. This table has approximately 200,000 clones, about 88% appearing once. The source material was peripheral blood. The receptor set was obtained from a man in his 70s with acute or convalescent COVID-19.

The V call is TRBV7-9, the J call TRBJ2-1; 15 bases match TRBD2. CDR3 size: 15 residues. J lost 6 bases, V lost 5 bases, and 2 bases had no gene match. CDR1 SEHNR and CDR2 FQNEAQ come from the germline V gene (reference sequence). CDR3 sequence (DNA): TGTGCCAGCAGCCGGGGACTAGCGGGAGGCAATGAGCAGTTCTTC. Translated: CASSRGLAGGNEQFF.

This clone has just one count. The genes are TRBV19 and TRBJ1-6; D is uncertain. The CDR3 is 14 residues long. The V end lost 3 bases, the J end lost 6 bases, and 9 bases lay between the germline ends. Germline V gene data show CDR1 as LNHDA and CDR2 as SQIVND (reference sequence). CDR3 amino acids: CASSMPDFNSPLHF. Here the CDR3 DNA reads TGTGCCAGTAGTATGCCGGACTTTAATTCACCCCTCCACTTT.

In DNA form, the CDR3 reads TGTGCCAGTAGTATAGGATGGAGTGGAGTGTACGAGCAGTACTTC. This encodes CASSIGWSGVYEQYF. J is TRBJ2-7 and V is TRBV19, with D hard to call. The germline gives CDR1 LNHDA, CDR2 SQIVND (reference sequence). CDR3 length: 15 amino acids. Trimming removed 1 base from V and 4 bases from J, with 14 bases in between.

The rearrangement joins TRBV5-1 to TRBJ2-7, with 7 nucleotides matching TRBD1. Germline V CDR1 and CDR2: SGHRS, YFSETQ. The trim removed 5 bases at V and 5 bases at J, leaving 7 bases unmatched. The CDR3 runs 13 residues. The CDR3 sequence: CASRRDRVNEQYF. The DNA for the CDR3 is TGCGCCAGCAGGCGAGACAGGGTTAACGAGCAGTACTTC.

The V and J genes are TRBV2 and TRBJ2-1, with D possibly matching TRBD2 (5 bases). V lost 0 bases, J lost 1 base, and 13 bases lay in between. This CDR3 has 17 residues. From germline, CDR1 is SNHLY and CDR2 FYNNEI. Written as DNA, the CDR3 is TGTGCCAGCAGTGAAGCGGTAGTGGGCGGGTCCTACAATGAGCAGTTCTTC. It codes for CASSEAVVGGSYNEQFF.

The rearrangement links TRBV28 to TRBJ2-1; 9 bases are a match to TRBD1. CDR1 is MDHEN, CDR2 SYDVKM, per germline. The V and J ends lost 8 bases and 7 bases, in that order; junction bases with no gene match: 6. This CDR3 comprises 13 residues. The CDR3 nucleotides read TGTGCCAGCGGGACAGGGTTTGCTAATGAGCAGTTCTTC. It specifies CASGTGFANEQFF.

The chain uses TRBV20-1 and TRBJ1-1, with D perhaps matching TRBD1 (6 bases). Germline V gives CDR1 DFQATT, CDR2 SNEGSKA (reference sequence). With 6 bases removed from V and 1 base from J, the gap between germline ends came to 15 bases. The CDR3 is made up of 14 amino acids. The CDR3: CSASQTGTNTEAFF. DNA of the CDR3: TGCAGTGCCAGTCAGACAGGAACGAACACTGAAGCTTTCTTT.